The rows below give T cell receptor beta chains drawn from one sample of a study of T-cell reconstitution after alpha-beta-depleted transplantation in children. MiXCR, applied by TCRdb to the PCR reads, yields one record per CDR3 protein. The repertoire includes 190,000 or so distinct CDR3 sequences, around 6.8% of them detected once, and about 2.9% sits in the top ten. The source was PBMCs from the stem cell graft donor, collected from the stem cell graft. Every receptor here comes from a human donor who donated a stem cell graft to a child with Wiskott-Aldrich syndrome. CDR3s include the opening cysteine and the closing phenylalanine or tryptophan. A D gene is named only where the DNA matches it firmly. Clone size, where shown, is once, few, many, or a class for clones that have expanded.

d_call clone_size j_call v_call cdr3_aa cdr3_nt
. many TRBJ2-6 TRBV20-1 CSALRSGANVLTF TGCAGTGCTCTCCGCTCTGGGGCCAACGTCCTGACTTTC
. many TRBJ2-6 TRBV10-3 CAISWGSSPSGANVLTF TGTGCCATCAGTTGGGGCAGTTCCCCCTCTGGGGCCAACGTCCTGACTTTC
. many TRBJ1-1 TRBV12-3/TRBV12-4 CASRQGSAEAFF TGTGCCAGCAGACAGGGCTCCGCTGAAGCTTTCTTT
. . TRBJ1-1 TRBV18 CASSQGGDTEAFF TGTGCCAGCTCACAAGGCGGGGACACTGAAGCTTTCTTT
. . TRBJ2-5 TRBV20-1 CSARDRWRAQETQYF TGCAGTGCTAGAGATAGGTGGCGTGCCCAAGAGACCCAGTACTTC
. many TRBJ1-1 TRBV6-1 CASSDLTEAFF TGTGCCAGCAGCGACCTAACTGAAGCTTTCTTT
TRBD1 many TRBJ1-2 TRBV20-1 CSASGQGGYTF TGCAGTGCGTCGGGACAGGGAGGCTACACCTTC
TRBD1 many TRBJ2-7 TRBV6-5 CASRATGSSPAYEQYF TGTGCCAGCAGAGCGACAGGGTCCTCCCCCGCCTACGAGCAGTACTTC
. many TRBJ1-5 TRBV20-1 CSAARINQPQHF TGCAGTGCTGCCAGAATCAATCAGCCCCAGCATTTT
. many TRBJ2-7 TRBV28 CASSLSLLRDNYEQYF TGTGCCAGCAGTTTATCCCTCCTTCGGGACAACTACGAGCAGTACTTC
TRBD1 many TRBJ1-1 TRBV20-1 CSARFPGDRGRHTEAFF TGCAGTGCTAGATTCCCCGGGGACAGGGGGCGGCACACTGAAGCTTTCTTT
. . TRBJ1-1 TRBV18 CASSPKGNRAFF TGTGCCAGCTCCCCCAAGGGCAACCGGGCTTTCTTT
. many TRBJ2-7 TRBV2 CASLRIKTYEQYF TGTGCCAGTCTCAGGATTAAAACCTACGAGCAGTACTTC
. many TRBJ2-1 TRBV7-2 CASSYTATERNEQFF TGTGCCAGCAGCTACACTGCGACAGAGAGAAATGAGCAGTTCTTC
. many TRBJ1-1 TRBV12-3/TRBV12-4 CANNFGGEAFF TGTGCTAATAATTTCGGGGGAGAAGCTTTCTTT
. few TRBJ2-7 TRBV5-1 CASSFSGQSYEQYF TGCGCCAGCAGCTTCAGTGGACAGAGCTACGAGCAGTACTTC
TRBD1 many TRBJ1-1 TRBV12-3/TRBV12-4 CASSLTQGENTEAFF TGTGCCAGCAGTTTAACCCAGGGGGAGAACACTGAAGCTTTCTTT
TRBD1 . TRBJ2-7 TRBV5-1 CASSRDRYYEQYF TGCGCCAGCAGCCGGGACAGGTATTACGAGCAGTACTTC
TRBD1 many TRBJ1-2 TRBV5-5 CASSVTGGASGYTF TGTGCCAGCAGCGTCACAGGGGGCGCCTCAGGCTACACCTTC
. many TRBJ2-7 TRBV12-3/TRBV12-4 CASSRGNRAYEQYF TGTGCCAGCAGTAGAGGGAATCGGGCCTACGAGCAGTACTTC
TRBD1 . TRBJ1-3 TRBV18 CASSSDRGPAGNTIYF TGTGCCAGCTCATCCGACAGGGGACCGGCAGGAAACACCATATATTTT
TRBD1 . TRBJ1-2 TRBV6-5 CASSYGNGQANYGYTF TGTGCCAGCAGTTATGGGAATGGACAGGCTAACTATGGCTACACCTTC
. many TRBJ2-1 TRBV24-1 CATSDFRFNNEQFF TGTGCCACCAGTGATTTCCGCTTCAACAATGAGCAGTTCTTC
. many TRBJ2-5 TRBV6-2/TRBV6-3 CASSYSRTDRETQYF TGTGCCAGCAGTTACTCCAGGACGGACCGGGAGACCCAGTACTTC
. many TRBJ2-1 TRBV7-9 CASSLVSASSYNEQFF TGTGCCAGCAGCTTAGTGAGCGCCAGCTCCTACAATGAGCAGTTCTTC
. many TRBJ2-1 TRBV20-1 CSARVGGSTPYNEQFF TGCAGTGCACGAGTGGGCGGATCAACCCCCTACAATGAGCAGTTCTTC
TRBD2 . TRBJ2-1 TRBV3-1 CASSQELAGANEQFF TGTGCCAGCAGCCAAGAACTCGCGGGAGCTAATGAGCAGTTCTTC
. many TRBJ2-7 TRBV5-8 CASSLLTRPTGEQYF TGTGCCAGCAGCCTACTTACTCGGCCGACTGGAGAGCAGTACTTC
. many TRBJ2-1 TRBV7-8 CASSLAARPLDNEQFF TGTGCCAGCAGCTTAGCCGCTCGACCCTTGGACAATGAGCAGTTCTTC
. many TRBJ1-5 TRBV7-6 CASSLGPGRKVHQPQHF TGTGCCAGCAGCTTAGGCCCCGGGAGAAAAGTACATCAGCCCCAGCATTTT
TRBD1 many TRBJ1-2 TRBV29-1 CSVDGQGSDGYTF TGCAGCGTGGATGGACAGGGTTCTGATGGCTACACCTTC
. many TRBJ2-7 TRBV5-1 CASSGESYEQYF TGCGCCAGCAGCGGGGAGAGCTACGAGCAGTACTTC
. many TRBJ2-3 TRBV20-1 CSARDHKISTDTQYF TGCAGTGCTAGAGACCACAAGATCTCCACAGATACGCAGTATTTT
TRBD1 many TRBJ1-1 TRBV7-9 CATGQGDGGAFF TGTGCCACGGGACAGGGTGATGGAGGGGCTTTCTTT
. many TRBJ1-2 TRBV29-1 CSVEFESVGANYGYTF TGCAGCGTTGAATTTGAATCAGTAGGAGCTAACTATGGCTACACCTTC
. many TRBJ2-1 TRBV6-1 CASSRSGTHYNEQFF TGTGCCAGCAGCCGCAGCGGGACACACTACAATGAGCAGTTCTTC
. many TRBJ1-2 TRBV29-1 CSVEQYYGYTF TGCAGCGTTGAACAGTACTATGGCTACACCTTC
TRBD1 many TRBJ1-4 TRBV7-9 CASSLFIGQGYEKLFF TGTGCCAGCAGCTTATTCATCGGACAGGGATACGAAAAACTGTTTTTT
TRBD2 many TRBJ2-5 TRBV24-1 CATSGNSGSQQETQYF TGTGCCACCAGTGGTAATAGCGGGAGTCAGCAAGAGACCCAGTACTTC
. few TRBJ2-1 TRBV7-9 CASRNLSSYNEQFF TGTGCCAGCAGGAATTTGAGCTCCTACAATGAGCAGTTCTTC
TRBD2 many TRBJ2-7 TRBV10-2 CASSPGLGAYEQYF TGCGCCAGCAGTCCGGGACTAGGGGCCTACGAGCAGTACTTC
. many TRBJ1-5 TRBV27 CASSHIVDSNQPQHF TGTGCCAGCAGCCATATCGTTGATAGCAATCAGCCCCAGCATTTT
. many TRBJ2-3 TRBV12-3/TRBV12-4 CASSAATRSQRYF TGTGCCAGCAGTGCGGCTACGCGGTCCCAGCGGTATTTT
TRBD2 many TRBJ2-1 TRBV5-1 CASSLDLAGSYNEQFF TGCGCCAGCAGCTTGGATCTAGCGGGCAGCTACAATGAGCAGTTCTTC
TRBD2 . TRBJ2-1 TRBV7-2 CASSTLAGAEQFF TGTGCCAGCAGCACTCTAGCGGGAGCTGAGCAGTTCTTC
. many TRBJ1-1 TRBV9 CASSPGPANTEALF TGTGCCAGCAGCCCCGGGCCGGCGAACACTGAAGCTCTCTTT
. many TRBJ2-2 TRBV12-3/TRBV12-4 CASRGQLTGELFF TGTGCCAGCAGAGGACAGCTCACCGGGGAGCTGTTTTTT
. many TRBJ1-1 TRBV6-2/TRBV6-3 CASRKVLTRLTEAFF TGTGCCAGCCGGAAGGTTCTCACCCGTCTCACTGAAGCTTTCTTT
TRBD1 many TRBJ1-5 TRBV5-1 CASSLRPTGTGSNQPQHF TGCGCCAGCAGCTTGCGACCCACCGGGACAGGGAGCAATCAGCCCCAGCATTTT
TRBD2 many TRBJ2-1 TRBV5-4 CASSLGGAGGFNEQFF TGTGCCAGCAGCCTAGGTGGCGCGGGAGGGTTCAATGAGCAGTTCTTC
TRBD1 . TRBJ2-1 TRBV10-3 CAISGVRTGSYNEQFF TGTGCCATCAGTGGGGTCCGGACAGGGTCCTACAATGAGCAGTTCTTC
TRBD1 many TRBJ1-5 TRBV24-1 CATSEPGQGNQPQHF TGTGCCACCAGTGAGCCGGGACAGGGGAATCAGCCCCAGCATTTT
. . TRBJ2-7 TRBV5-1 CASSLAKGLDEQYF TGCGCCAGCAGCTTGGCCAAGGGCCTGGACGAGCAGTACTTC
TRBD2 many TRBJ2-1 TRBV9 CASSVVGGSSYNEQFF TGTGCCAGCAGCGTAGTAGGCGGGAGCTCCTACAATGAGCAGTTCTTC
. many TRBJ1-1 TRBV6-5 CASTKYTEAFF TGTGCCAGCACCAAGTACACTGAAGCTTTCTTT
. many TRBJ1-5 TRBV15 CATSRPTGTISNQPQHF TGTGCCACCAGCAGACCTACAGGGACGATTAGCAATCAGCCCCAGCATTTT
. few TRBJ1-2 TRBV20-1 CSVRREGHYGYTF TGCAGTGTTCGCCGGGAGGGGCACTATGGCTACACCTTC
TRBD1 few TRBJ2-6 TRBV29-1 CSVVLGTGWNSGANVLTF TGCAGCGTGGTTTTGGGGACAGGGTGGAACTCTGGGGCCAACGTCCTGACTTTC
. many TRBJ1-5 TRBV3-1 CASSHGRVRQPQHF TGTGCCAGCAGCCACGGTAGGGTTCGTCAGCCCCAGCATTTT
TRBD2 . TRBJ2-7 TRBV7-2 CASRSTSGYSYEQYF TGTGCCAGCAGGTCGACTAGCGGGTACTCCTACGAGCAGTACTTC